This is a list of T cell receptor beta chains from one sample in a study of blood T cell repertoires in COVID-19. Assay used: immunoSEQ multiplex PCR; TCRdb lists only in-frame clones, some missing. The sample lists about 180,000 clones; about 83% were seen once. The sequencing input was peripheral blood. Receptors were obtained from a woman between 70 and 85 years old with COVID-19, enrolled during active disease. CDR3s include the opening cysteine and the closing phenylalanine or tryptophan. D genes are given only for firm matches. Clone sizes are given selectively: once, few, many, or a class where the clone is expanded.

length: 14; D: .; V: TRBV5-3; J: TRBJ2-1; size: .; CDR3: CARRQFTKYNEQFF; DNA: TGTGCCAGAAGACAGTTCACAAAGTACAATGAGCAGTTCTTC
length: 16; D: TRBD1; V: TRBV19; J: TRBJ1-1; size: .; CDR3: CASSILGGQGRTEAFF; DNA: TGTGCCAGTAGTATTTTGGGGGGACAGGGGAGGACTGAAGCTTTCTTT
length: 17; D: .; V: TRBV3-1/TRBV3-2; J: TRBJ2-3; size: once; CDR3: CASSQEGTQPNTDTQYF; DNA: TGTGCCAGCAGCCAAGAAGGGACTCAGCCCAACACAGATACGCAGTATTTT
length: 13; D: .; V: TRBV3-1/TRBV3-2; J: TRBJ2-1; size: .; CDR3: CASQWYESNEQFF; DNA: TGTGCCAGCCAGTGGTACGAATCGAATGAGCAGTTCTTC
length: 16; D: TRBD1; V: TRBV4-1; J: TRBJ2-7; size: .; CDR3: CASSLYSGTGVGEQYF; DNA: TGCGCCAGCAGCCTTTACTCCGGGACAGGGGTAGGGGAGCAGTACTTC
length: 13; D: TRBD1; V: TRBV6-1; J: TRBJ1-5; size: .; CDR3: CASSETGDQPQHF; DNA: TGTGCCAGCAGTGAAACAGGGGATCAGCCCCAGCATTTT
length: 13; D: TRBD1; V: TRBV9; J: TRBJ1-2; size: few; CDR3: CASREEQGFGYTF; DNA: TGTGCCAGCAGAGAAGAACAGGGGTTTGGCTACACCTTC
length: 15; D: .; V: TRBV21-1; J: TRBJ1-3; size: .; CDR3: CATIARPGSGNTIYF; DNA: TGTGCCACAATTGCGCGGCCTGGCTCTGGAAACACCATATATTTT
length: 13; D: .; V: TRBV2; J: TRBJ2-1; size: .; CDR3: CASSPNVKSFPFF; DNA: TGTGCCAGCAGCCCTAACGTGAAGTCATTTCCGTTCTTC
length: 15; D: TRBD1; V: TRBV7-8; J: TRBJ2-7; size: .; CDR3: CASSLKTGLSYEQYF; DNA: TGTGCCAGCAGCTTAAAGACAGGGCTCTCCTACGAGCAGTACTTC
length: 14; D: TRBD1; V: TRBV19; J: TRBJ1-4; size: .; CDR3: CASREDRGREKLFF; DNA: TGTGCCAGTAGGGAAGACAGGGGGCGTGAAAAACTGTTTTTT
length: 14; D: TRBD1; V: TRBV5-1; J: TRBJ2-7; size: .; CDR3: CASSAGQGQGEQYF; DNA: TGCGCCAGCAGCGCCGGACAGGGGCAGGGTGAGCAGTACTTC
length: 17; D: TRBD2; V: TRBV4-2; J: TRBJ2-7; size: .; CDR3: CASSQLLAGGVEAEQYF; DNA: TGTGCCAGCAGCCAATTACTAGCGGGAGGAGTTGAGGCCGAGCAGTACTTC
length: 14; D: TRBD2; V: TRBV27; J: TRBJ2-7; size: few; CDR3: CASSSTSGSYEQYF; DNA: TGTGCCAGCAGTTCCACTAGCGGGAGCTACGAGCAGTACTTC
length: 14; D: .; V: TRBV9; J: TRBJ1-3; size: .; CDR3: CASSATGTGNTIYF; DNA: TGTGCCAGCAGCGCAACGGGTACTGGAAACACCATATATTTT
length: 15; D: TRBD2; V: TRBV6-6; J: TRBJ2-1; size: .; CDR3: CASSPQRGRGSEQFF; DNA: TGTGCCAGCAGTCCCCAGCGGGGGCGAGGGAGTGAGCAGTTCTTC
length: 16; D: .; V: TRBV2; J: TRBJ1-5; size: .; CDR3: CASSTIRGGVNQPQHF; DNA: TGTGCCAGCAGTACTATCCGGGGAGGAGTCAATCAGCCCCAGCATTTT